The T cell receptor beta chain under discussion was sequenced for a study of T cell changes during pregnancy in multiple sclerosis. V was pared by 5 bases and J by 0 bases, with 11 bases between. Germline CDR1 is GTSNPN and CDR2 is SVGIG (reference sequence). The CDR3 has 13 amino acids. Clones were read by immunoSEQ multiplex PCR, and TCRdb kept only the in-frame ones, dropping some. The table includes about 38,000 clones, about nine tenths detected once. The sample here was CD4+ T cells from peripheral blood mononuclear cells, taken after pregnancy. The chain joins TRBV30 to TRBJ2-7, with D maybe TRBD2 (6 bases). The TCR comes from a female donor in good health, enrolled as a control in a pregnancy study. The CDR3 region is CAWGAGRSYEQYF. CDR3 nucleotides: TGTGCCTGGGGGGCGGGACGCTCCTACGAGCAGTACTTC. The full variable domain, with the rest looked up from reference TRBV30 and TRBJ2-7, is SQTIHQWPATLVQPVGSPLSLECTVEGTSNPNLYWYRQAAGRGLQLLFYSVGIGQISSEVPQNLSASRPQDRQFILSSKKLLLSDSGFYLCAWGAGRSYEQYFGPGTRLTVT.